These 5 T cell receptor beta chains were all obtained from the same sample, sequenced in a study of blood T cell repertoires in COVID-19. Sequencing was performed with immunoSEQ multiplex PCR; in TCRdb, only in-frame clones are kept and a portion is missing. The sample lists roughly 130,000 clones, 75% to 90% occurring once. The specimen was peripheral blood. The receptors were gathered from a man aged 40-49 years with acute or convalescent COVID-19.

This chain connects TRBV6-8 to TRBJ2-3, with D perhaps TRBD2 (7 bases). Germline V gives CDR1 MNHGY, CDR2 SAAAGT. Trimming took off 8 bases at V and 5 bases at J, with 20 bases between the two ends. CDR3 length equals 15 residues. CDR3 amino acids: CASRGWGGPIDTQYF. CDR3 DNA sequence: TGTGCCAGCCGAGGTTGGGGGGGGCCGATAGATACGCAGTATTTT.

This sequence joins TRBV5-4 and TRBJ1-5; no firm D call. The CDR3 is 14 residues long. V was trimmed by 4 bases and J by 5 bases, leaving 13 bases between them. Looked up from germline, CDR1 is SGHNT and CDR2 is YYREEE (reference sequence). Written as DNA, the CDR3 is TGTGCCAGCAGCAGAGAGGGAAGGGATCAGCCCCAGCATTTT. It is translated as CASSREGRDQPQHF.

The chain joins TRBV10-1 to TRBJ2-3, with 7 nucleotides matching TRBD2. CDR3 length: 14 amino acids. Germline CDR1 is WNHNN and CDR2 is SYGVQD (reference sequence). V gave up 6 bases and J gave up 1 base; unmatched junction bases: 4. CDR3 nucleotides: TGCGCCAGCAGACCTGGGGGGGGCACAGATACGCAGTATTTT. This translates into CASRPGGGTDTQYF.

The chain recombines TRBV29-1 with TRBJ1-2; 9 bases fit TRBD1. Germline V CDR1 and CDR2: SQVTM, ANQGSEA. Trimming cost V 0 bases and J 7 bases; bases outside gene matches: 21. This CDR3 has 19 amino acids. This CDR3 reads CSVEDISRVGQGYKGGYTF. DNA of the CDR3: TGCAGCGTTGAAGATATCTCAAGAGTCGGACAGGGGTACAAGGGTGGCTACACCTTC.

This chain links TRBV20-1 with TRBJ1-6; possible D gene TRBD1, 5 bases. CDR1 and CDR2 from the germline V gene are DFQATT and SNEGSKA (reference sequence). This CDR3 is built from 17 residues. Trimming stripped 3 bases from V and 6 bases from J, with 21 bases between. CDR3 amino acids: CSASSLGGTGANSPLHF. Written as DNA, the CDR3 is TGCAGTGCTAGTAGTCTAGGAGGGACTGGGGCTAATTCACCCCTCCACTTT.